This T cell receptor beta chain was found in a study of control samples from healthy donors and cancer patients (dated by TCRdb to 2018 to 2020). The method was the immunoSEQ multiplex PCR assay. Held by TCRdb, this immuneACCESS table contains in-frame sequences only and omits some clones. Under half of the omission traces to an unresolved V gene where checked; the cause of the rest is unknown. Present in this sample are 76,000 or so clones, roughly nine tenths of which were seen just once. Of the sample, approximately 9.4% falls within the top ten clones. In the germline V gene (reference sequence), CDR1 corresponds to LNHNV and CDR2 to YYDKDF. V trim: 6 bases; J trim: 8 bases; unmatched bases: 10. CDR3 length: 15 amino acids, cysteine to phenylalanine. The only DNA kept is the CDR3, 45 bases in frame from the first base. Remarks on this clone: Its antigen is currently not known. The record has no base qualities; no much larger clone is one base away.

This receptor was obtained from a woman between 45 and 60 years old with colorectal cancer. Recombination joined TRBV15 with TRBJ2-2; TRBD1 aligns with 9 central bases. Sequenced material: PBMCs. The CDR3 sequence is CATRGSDRGRGELFF. The nucleotide sequence is given as TGTGCCACCAGAGGGTCGGACAGGGGAAGGGGGGAGCTGTTTTTT.